What follows describes a single T cell receptor beta chain. This clonotype has more than one count but fewer than ten. The antigen this receptor binds is unknown. No quality values exist for individual bases; no much larger clone is one base distant. Receptor libraries were prepared by PCR. Sequencing instrument: Illumina HiSeq 2500. TCR libraries were prepared with molecular barcoding, using unique molecular identifiers to normalize TCRbeta repertoire quantification. TCRdb itself trimmed the public reads at Q25 with fastp, ran MiXCR and retained productive beta chains. Rows matching on CDR3 protein sequence are summarized as one entry with the most common DNA and genes. The sample table lists a few hundred thousand distinct CDR3 sequences, roughly 15% of them with a count of one. The ten top clones hold about 3.9% of the sample. CDR1 and CDR2 (DFQATT, SNEGSKA) derive from the germline V gene (reference sequence). The V and J ends are trimmed by 0 bases and 0 bases, leaving 9 bases between them. The CDR3 contains 15 residues, cysteine and phenylalanine counted. CDR3 DNA only is kept here, 45 bases in frame from base 1.

The data are from a study of T-cell reconstitution after alpha-beta-depleted transplantation in children (dated by TCRdb to between 2015 and 2016). In terms of the full investigation: Using TCR repertoire profiling, the study quantitatively followed how T-cell immune reconstitution unfolded in children after TCRalphabeta/CD19-depleted allogeneic hematopoietic cell transplantation.

The rearrangement combines TRBV20-1 with TRBJ2-1; 5 matching bases give a weak D call of TRBD2. The source is a human donor who donated a stem cell graft to a child with Fanconi anemia. The sample here was PBMCs, taken from the stem cell graft. The DNA sequence follows: TGCAGTGCTAGAGATTTCCGGGGCTCCTACAATGAGCAGTTCTTC. Its coded protein is CSARDFRGSYNEQFF.